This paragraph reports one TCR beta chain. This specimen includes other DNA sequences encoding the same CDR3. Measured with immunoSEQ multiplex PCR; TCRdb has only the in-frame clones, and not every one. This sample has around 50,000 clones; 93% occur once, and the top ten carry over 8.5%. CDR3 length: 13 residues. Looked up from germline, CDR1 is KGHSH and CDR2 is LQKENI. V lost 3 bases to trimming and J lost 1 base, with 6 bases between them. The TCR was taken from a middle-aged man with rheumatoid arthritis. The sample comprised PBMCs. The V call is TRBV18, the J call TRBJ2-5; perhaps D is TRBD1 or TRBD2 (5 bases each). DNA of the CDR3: TGTGCCAGCTCACCCGGGACCCAAGAGACCCAGTACTTC. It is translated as CASSPGTQETQYF. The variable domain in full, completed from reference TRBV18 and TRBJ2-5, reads NAGVMQNPRHLVRRRGQEARLRCSPMKGHSHVYWYRQLPEEGLKFMVYLQKENIIDESGMPKERFSAEFPKEGPSILRIQQVVRGDSAAYFCASSPGTQETQYFGPGTRLLVL.